This T cell receptor (beta chain) emerged from a study of shared clonotypes between healthy human individuals. Findings and caveats of the study: Among donors, the sharing of clonotypes was expected to be influenced by sequencing depth. On the whole, naive subsets had larger estimated richness than memory subsets had. At large depth, rarefaction still showed sorted-subset sequencing to be incomplete.

This clone was seen a single time. Its cognate antigen is unknown. Clones were sequenced by immunoSEQ multiplex PCR, and TCRdb holds only the in-frame ones, with some missing. This table holds roughly 1,500,000 clones, 98% found once. Specimen: naive CD4+ T cells sorted from blood. Subset specified: CD45RA+ positively selected. This TCR was sampled from a young man in good health.

The CDR3 coding sequence is TGCAGCGTTGGACAGGGGGACGAGACCCAGTACTTC. Protein: CSVGQGDETQYF. The chain links TRBV29-1 to TRBJ2-5, with 9 nucleotides matching TRBD1. V gave up 4 bases and J gave up 5 bases; unmatched junction bases: 2. There are 12 residues in the CDR3. The germline V gene encodes CDR1 SQVTM and CDR2 ANQGSEA.